This TCR beta chain was identified in a study of regulatory T cells in long-lasting Graves disease. Study-level results: Gene preferences differed: TRBV28, TRBJ1-2, TRBJ2-5 in persistent cases.

Both iRepertoire HTBI primers and Arm-PCR of CDR3 regions were used to build the TCR beta libraries. In TCRdb, the multiplex PCR reads were re-called with MiXCR into one record per CDR3 protein. The sample includes some 250,000 distinct CDR3 sequences, just over 20% seen only once; the top ten take roughly 14%. Germline V lookup: CDR1 SGHVS, CDR2 FQNEAQ. This CDR3 region has 16 residues. As to time point: newly diagnosed GD, antithyroid drugs for less than 3 months. Following extraction of RNA from PBMCs, that RNA was used to make the TCR library. The authors drew patients from an endocrinology department in Xi'an, China. Of note for this clonotype: Its specificity is unknown. Mismatch with germline at one junction end may stem from a read error.

The chain carries TRBV7-8 and TRBJ2-7; D is perhaps TRBD2 (7 bases). The TCR comes from a female donor with Graves disease. This specimen consisted of peripheral blood mononuclear cells (PBMCs), obtained at new diagnosis, from a patient treated with antithyroid drugs. The CDR3 is CASSLVIGGRGGAFDF. The CDR3 region has the DNA TGTGCCAGCAGCTTAGTCATCGGCGGTAGAGGGGGGGCTTTCGACTTC.